The 6 T cell receptor beta chains presented below share a single source sample, sequenced in a study of shared clonotypes between healthy human individuals. Only in-frame clones appear in the TCRdb table, and some are missing; sequencing was by immunoSEQ multiplex PCR. The sample has some 1 million clones, approximately 72% seen once; the top ten hold about 1.5%. Material for sequencing was memory CD4+ T cells sorted from blood. Regarding subset: CD45RA-negative fraction. These receptors all stem from a man in his late teens or twenties in good health.

This rearrangement joins TRBV28 to TRBJ2-7; D not certain. The CDR3 has 11 residues. The germline V and J ends were trimmed by 8 bases and 7 bases, with 12 bases remaining between them. Germline V CDR1 and CDR2: MDHEN, SYDVKM. CDR3 sequence (DNA): TGTGCCAGCCACTCCGGATGGGAGCAGTACTTC. This codes for CASHSGWEQYF.

The chain joins TRBV10-1 to TRBJ2-2, with TRBD1 matching over 9 bases. Germline V gene lookup returns CDR1 WNHNN and CDR2 SYGVQD (reference sequence). The CDR3 extends over 15 amino acids. The trim removed 6 bases at V and 7 bases at J, leaving 9 bases unmatched. The CDR3 region is CASSLGDRDDGELFF. CDR3 DNA: TGCGCCAGCAGCCTCGGGGACAGGGATGACGGGGAGCTGTTTTTT.

The chain recombines TRBV6-5 with TRBJ1-2; 7 bases line up with TRBD1. This CDR3 comprises 15 residues. CDR1 is MNHEY, CDR2 SVGAGI, per germline. The V gene end was trimmed by 5 bases and the J gene end by 4 bases; junction bases not matched to a gene: 10. In nucleotides, the CDR3 is TGTGCCAGCAGTGCGTGGGACAGAGTTTCCTATGGCTACACCTTC. The encoded protein is CASSAWDRVSYGYTF.

This chain joins TRBV7-9 and TRBJ1-2; no firm D call. Trimming removed 1 base at V and 6 bases at J, with 15 bases between. CDR3 length: 15 residues. Looked up from germline, CDR1 is SEHNR and CDR2 is FQNEAQ (reference sequence). The CDR3 here is CASSLGRIIEDGYTF. The CDR3 DNA reads TGTGCCAGCAGCTTAGGCAGGATAATTGAGGATGGCTACACCTTC.

The rearrangement joins TRBV4-2 to TRBJ2-3; 13 bases line up with TRBD2. Per the germline V gene, CDR1 is LGHNA and CDR2 is YNFKEQ. After removal of 1 base from V and 6 bases from J, the junction contained 10 bases not matched to a gene. There are 18 residues in the CDR3. CDR3 sequence (DNA): TGTGCCAGCAGCCAAGTTTGGACTAGCGGGAGTGGGGTTGATACGCAGTATTTT. Encoded protein: CASSQVWTSGSGVDTQYF.

The CDR3 reads CASSEGWTGSSYEQYF. The CDR3 bases are TGTGCCAGCAGTGAAGGGTGGACAGGGTCCTCCTACGAGCAGTACTTC. This chain links TRBV2 with TRBJ2-7; 8 nucleotides agree with TRBD1. This CDR3 has 16 amino acids. J was trimmed by 0 bases and V by 1 base; bases with no gene match: 5. Germline CDR1 reads SNHLY; CDR2 reads FYNNEI.